This record concerns one TCR beta chain sequence. The antigen is not known. The data originate from a study of T cells after yellow fever vaccination. Overall study: Researchers used SMART-Seq v4 Ultra Low Input to prepare fractions that had low cell numbers.

Study-level points and caveats: Once the booster was given, most primary-vaccination clones reappeared, at just under 98% for CD4 and 88% for CD8. Abundant clonotypes from the bulk population could contaminate FACS-sorted repertoires.

V was cut by 6 bases and J by 6 bases, with 20 bases left in between. This CDR3 comprises 15 residues. Looked up from germline, CDR1 is MNHEY and CDR2 is SMNVEV (reference sequence). Researchers made TCR cDNA using 5'RACE template switching, and this step added a universal primer site and UMIs. A single record per CDR3 protein comes from TCRdb applying MiXCR to the 5' RACE reads. The table has 500,000 to 700,000 distinct CDR3 sequences, over 15% seen once; the top ten hold 14%. The sequenced sample was PBMCs, obtained 15 days after the yellow fever booster vaccination. The chain links TRBV27 to TRBJ1-2; D is possibly TRBD1 (6 bases). This clonotype originated in a man aged 25-45 years who received the YFV17D yellow fever vaccine. CDR3 in amino acids: CASSPIGGAVNGYTF. Here the CDR3 DNA reads TGTGCCAGCAGCCCCATAGGGGGGGCGGTAAATGGCTACACCTTC.